This TCR beta chain comes out of a study of blood T cell repertoires in COVID-19. About the research overall: The samples span acute and convalescent COVID-19 from the United States, Italy and Spain. PBMCs, B-cell-depleted T cells, or T cells were the source of the cDNA or gDNA that made up the material.

Authors' processing steps: Cell counts per sample came from amplifying reference gene primers. Sequencing used immunoSEQ multiplex PCR; TCRdb keeps in-frame clones, though not all of them. D and trimming come from the DNA, and the V and J calls and clone size come from that table. Of approximately 120,000 clones detected, approximately 90% appear once; the ten largest clones hold about 1%. The germline gives CDR1 SNHLY, CDR2 FYNNEI. CDR3 length: 13 residues. With V trimmed by 10 bases and J by 4 bases, 6 bases remained unmatched. The sample was peripheral blood. The sequence derives from a human donor in a cohort sampled during active COVID-19. This chain joins TRBV2 and TRBJ2-2; 7 bases align to TRBD1. CDR3 sequence reads: CATHRDSTGELFF. CDR3 nucleotides: TGTGCCACGCACCGGGACAGCACCGGGGAGCTGTTTTTT.